The 17 T cell receptor beta chains below all came from one sample that was sequenced in a study of blood T cells in healthy people across ages. A second PCR of about 7 to 12 cycles used a sample-barcoded 5' primer and a J-beta primer mix. TCRdb re-derived calls from the 5' RACE reads in MiXCR, one entry per CDR3 protein. The sample consists of about 930,000 distinct CDR3 sequences, about 27% of them appearing once. The sample was also reused in another study, on T cells of mothers and their children.

The sequencing input was blood. The receptors derive from a woman aged 40 to 50 in good health.

Comment on this clonotype: Since a much larger clone is just one base distant, this may be a read error. The chain joins TRBV7-2 to TRBJ1-2; TRBD1 agrees at 9 bases. Germline V CDR1 and CDR2: SGHTA, FQGNSA. The CDR3 is made up of 14 amino acids. V lost 5 bases and J lost 10; bases outside the gene matches: 11. The CDR3 here is CASSMGQGISDYTF. In nucleotides, the CDR3 is TGTGCCAGCAGCATGGGACAGGGTATCTCTGACTACACCTTC.

Only a few counts were recorded for this clonotype. This chain links TRBV15 with TRBJ2-3; 8 bases map to TRBD2. In germline, CDR1 is LNHNV, CDR2 YYDKDF (reference sequence). After removal of 1 base from V and 0 bases from J, the junction contained 3 bases not matched to a gene. CDR3 size: 16 residues. This CDR3 is CATSRAAGVSTDTQYF. CDR3 DNA sequence: TGTGCCACCAGCAGAGCAGCGGGGGTCAGCACAGATACGCAGTATTTT.

The table lists this clonotype with a few counts. The chain links TRBV7-9 to TRBJ2-1; TRBD1 agrees at 9 bases. Germline V CDR1 and CDR2: SEHNR, FQNEAQ (reference sequence). J lost 8 bases, V lost 5 bases, and 10 bases had no gene match. The CDR3 is 15 amino acids. The CDR3: CASSVTGGAGDEQFF. The DNA of the CDR3 is TGTGCCAGCAGCGTTACAGGGGGCGCCGGCGATGAGCAGTTCTTC.

This clonotype was observed many times. The chain joins TRBV27 to TRBJ1-2, with a possible D match to TRBD1 (6 bases). CDR1 is MNHEY, CDR2 SMNVEV, per germline (reference sequence). The CDR3 loop spans 13 amino acids. Trimming took off 6 bases at V and 5 bases at J, with 13 bases between the two ends. CDR3: CASRQTGLYGYTF. The CDR3 DNA sequence: TGTGCCAGCAGGCAGACAGGATTATATGGCTACACCTTC.

The V call is TRBV6-2 or TRBV6-3, the J call TRBJ1-5; D is undetermined. Trimming left V 10 bases short and J 3 bases short, with 16 bases between. The germline V gene has CDR1 MNHEY and CDR2 SVGEGT. The CDR3 extends over 14 amino acids. CDR3 nucleotide sequence: TGTGCCAACCCGATTGTGGCTCCCAATCAGCCCCAGCATTTT. Translating it yields CANPIVAPNQPQHF.

With respect to this clonotype: A clone one base away is much larger, so this may be a read error. J is TRBJ1-1 and V is TRBV13; TRBD1 aligns across 9 bases. V lost 4 bases, J lost 4 bases, and 4 bases stayed unmatched. CDR1 and CDR2 from the germline V gene are PRHDT and FYEKMQ (reference sequence). CDR3 length equals 14 residues. The CDR3: CASSSEQGATEAFF. Written as DNA, the CDR3 is TGTGCCAGCAGCTCGGAACAGGGGGCCACTGAAGCTTTCTTT.

This clonotype was observed a single time. A much larger clone lies one base from this, so it may be a read error. This sequence joins TRBV6-5 and TRBJ2-7, with D perhaps matching TRBD2 (5 bases). V lost 0 bases, J lost 7 bases, and 19 bases lay in between. Germline assignment: CDR1 MNHEY and CDR2 SVGAGI. The CDR3 extends over 16 amino acids. The DNA for the CDR3 is TGTGCCAGCAGTTACTCCTTTCGGCCTCCGGGGAATGAGCAGTACTTC. Amino acid sequence: CASSYSFRPPGNEQYF.

The chain uses TRBV28 and TRBJ2-7; D is possibly TRBD2 (5 bases). The better agreement between TRBJ2-5 and the DNA end casts doubt on the J call. Germline V gene sequence: CDR1 MDHEN, CDR2 SYDVKM. The CDR3 sequence is 12 residues long. The CDR3 loop reads CASVSGGETQYF. The CDR3, as DNA: TGTGCCAGCGTAAGCGGAGGAGAGACCCAGTACTTC.

This clonotype came up many times. This chain joins TRBV6-2 or TRBV6-3 and TRBJ2-7; D possibly corresponds to TRBD1 (6 bases). Germline CDR1 and CDR2: MNHEY and SVGEGT. Trimming pared 8 bases from V and 1 base from J, leaving 21 bases between. This CDR3 has 16 residues. CDR3 in amino acids: CASVNPHEDRSYEQYF. For the CDR3, the DNA is TGTGCCAGCGTGAACCCCCACGAGGACAGATCCTACGAGCAGTACTTC.

This clonotype was recorded a few times. The chain combines TRBV2 with TRBJ2-1; D gene unclear. The CDR3 sequence is 14 residues long. V lost 4 bases and J 4 bases, leaving 11 bases between the germline ends. The V gene's germline CDR1 is SNHLY and CDR2 FYNNEI. This CDR3 reads CASSVAASYNEQFF. Written as DNA, the CDR3 is TGTGCCAGCAGTGTGGCAGCGAGTTACAATGAGCAGTTCTTC.

The table lists this clonotype with many counts. The chain links TRBV7-9 to TRBJ2-7, with TRBD2 as a possible D gene (5 bases). With 4 bases removed from V and 6 bases from J, the gap between germline ends came to 16 bases. Germline CDR1 SEHNR, CDR2 FQNEAQ (reference sequence). The CDR3 is 14 amino acids. CDR3 amino acids: CASSWTPATGEQYF. The CDR3 DNA sequence: TGTGCCAGCAGCTGGACTCCGGCGACTGGCGAGCAGTACTTC. Together with reference TRBV7-9 and TRBJ2-7, the CDR3 gives the full variable domain: DTGVSQNPRHKITKRGQNVTFRCDPISEHNRLYWYRQTLGQGPEFLTYFQNEAQLEKSRLLSDRFSAERPKGSFSTLEIQRTEQGDSAMYLCASSWTPATGEQYFGPGTRLTVT.

This chain connects TRBV28 to TRBJ1-2; the D is unclear. The CDR3 runs 10 residues. V was cut by 7 bases and J by 7 bases, with 7 bases left in between. CDR1 is MDHEN, CDR2 SYDVKM, per germline. Here the CDR3 DNA reads TGTGCCAGCACCCTCCGTGGCTACACCTTC. Its translation is CASTLRGYTF.

Worth noting for this clonotype: This may stem from a read error, because a much larger clone lies one nucleotide away. The rearrangement joins TRBV24-1 to TRBJ2-5; the match to TRBD2 covers 7 bases. The CDR3 totals 15 residues. Germline V gives CDR1 KGHDR, CDR2 SFDVKD. J gave up 1 base and V 4 bases, and 5 bases lay outside the gene matches. The DNA for the CDR3 is TGTGCCACCAGTGAGGGGGGGACTACCCAAGAGACCCAGTACTTC. Translated, it gives CATSEGGTTQETQYF.

This chain joins TRBV7-9 and TRBJ2-2; 7 bases agree with TRBD1. Germline lookup yields CDR1 SEHNR and CDR2 FQNEAQ (reference sequence). The V and J ends lost 5 bases and 5 bases, in that order; junction bases with no gene match: 8. The CDR3 loop spans 15 amino acids. The CDR3 bases are TGTGCCAGCAGCCTCCGAGGGGGCCCTACCGGGGAGCTGTTTTTT. It translates to CASSLRGGPTGELFF. The complete variable domain, with remaining parts taken from reference TRBV7-9 and TRBJ2-2, reads DTGVSQNPRHKITKRGQNVTFRCDPISEHNRLYWYRQTLGQGPEFLTYFQNEAQLEKSRLLSDRFSAERPKGSFSTLEIQRTEQGDSAMYLCASSLRGGPTGELFFGEGSRLTVL.

The chain joins TRBV24-1 to TRBJ2-1; TRBD1 might be the D (5 bases). V was shortened by 0 bases and J by 8 bases, with 16 bases between the two germline ends. The CDR3 has 16 residues. Germline V lookup: CDR1 KGHDR, CDR2 SFDVKD. The CDR3 here is CATSDLRQHPGDEQFF. Here the CDR3 DNA reads TGTGCCACCAGTGATTTGCGACAGCATCCCGGTGATGAGCAGTTCTTC.

J is TRBJ2-5 and V is TRBV4-1; 7 bases are shared with TRBD1. The V gene end was trimmed by 1 base and the J gene end by 11 bases; junction bases not matched to a gene: 7. CDR1 and CDR2 (germline): MGHRA, YSYEKL. The CDR3 has 13 residues. In DNA form, the CDR3 reads TGCGCCAGCAGCCAAGTAGGGGGCCCTCCGCAGTACTTC. This sequence encodes CASSQVGGPPQYF.

The CDR3 sequence: CASSLGTSGNVEQFF. The CDR3 coding sequence is TGCGCCAGCAGCTTAGGGACTAGCGGGAACGTTGAGCAGTTCTTC. V is TRBV5-1 and J is TRBJ2-1; 13 bases align to TRBD2. In germline, CDR1 is SGHRS, CDR2 YFSETQ. The junction had 5 bases not matched to a gene; V was cut back by 2 bases and J by 9 bases. CDR3 length: 15 amino acids.